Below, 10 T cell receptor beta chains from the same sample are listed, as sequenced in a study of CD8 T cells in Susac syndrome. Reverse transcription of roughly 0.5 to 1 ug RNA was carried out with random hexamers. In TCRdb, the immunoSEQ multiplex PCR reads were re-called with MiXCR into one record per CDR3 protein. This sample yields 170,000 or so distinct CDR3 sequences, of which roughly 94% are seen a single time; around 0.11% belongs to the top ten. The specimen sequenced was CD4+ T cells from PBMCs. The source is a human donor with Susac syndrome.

CDR3 amino acids: CASQGGDNQPQHF. CDR3 sequence (DNA): TGTGCCAGCCAGGGGGGTGACAATCAGCCCCAGCATTTT. The V call is TRBV6-5, the J call TRBJ1-5, with 7 bases that match TRBD1. With 8 bases clipped from V and 3 bases from J, the junction kept 4 bases outside the gene matches. The CDR3 has 13 amino acids. The germline V gene encodes CDR1 MNHEY and CDR2 SVGAGI.

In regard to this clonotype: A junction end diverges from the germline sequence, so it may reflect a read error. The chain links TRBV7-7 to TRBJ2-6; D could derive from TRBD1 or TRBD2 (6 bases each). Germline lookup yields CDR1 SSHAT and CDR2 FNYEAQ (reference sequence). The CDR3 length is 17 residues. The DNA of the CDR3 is TGTGCTAGCAGCCCGTCCCAGGGGAGGACTGGGGCCAACGTCCTGACTTTC. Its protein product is CASSPSQGRTGANVLTF.

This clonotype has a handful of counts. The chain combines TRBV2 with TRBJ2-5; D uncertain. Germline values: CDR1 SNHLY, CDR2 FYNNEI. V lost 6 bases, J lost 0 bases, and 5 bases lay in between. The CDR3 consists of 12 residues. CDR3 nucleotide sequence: TGTGCCAGCAGCCCTTACCAAGAGACCCAGTACTTC. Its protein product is CASSPYQETQYF.

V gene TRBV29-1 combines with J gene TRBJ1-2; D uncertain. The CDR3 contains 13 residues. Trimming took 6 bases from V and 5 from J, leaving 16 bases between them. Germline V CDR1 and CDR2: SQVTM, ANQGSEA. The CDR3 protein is CSVAHREGYGYTF. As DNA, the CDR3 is TGCAGCGTGGCCCACCGGGAAGGGTATGGCTACACCTTC. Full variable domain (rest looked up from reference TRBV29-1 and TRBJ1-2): SAVISQKPSRDICQRGTSLTIQCQVDSQVTMMFWYRQQPGQSLTLIATANQGSEATYESGFVIDKFPISRPNLTFSTLTVSNMSPEDSSIYLCSVAHREGYGYTFGSGTRLTVV.

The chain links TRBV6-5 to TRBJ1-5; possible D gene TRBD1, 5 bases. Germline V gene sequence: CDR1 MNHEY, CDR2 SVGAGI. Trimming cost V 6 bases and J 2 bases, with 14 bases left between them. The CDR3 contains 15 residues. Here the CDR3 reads CASSTGHGGNQPQHF. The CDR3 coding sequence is TGTGCCAGCAGCACCGGACACGGTGGCAATCAGCCCCAGCATTTT.

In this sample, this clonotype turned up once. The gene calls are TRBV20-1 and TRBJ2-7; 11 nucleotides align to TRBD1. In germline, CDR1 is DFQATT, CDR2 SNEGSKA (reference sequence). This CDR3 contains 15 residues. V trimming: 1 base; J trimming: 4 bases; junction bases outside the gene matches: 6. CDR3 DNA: TGCAGTGCTAGAGGAGGACAGGGGGCAAATTACGAGCAGTACTTC. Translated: CSARGGQGANYEQYF.

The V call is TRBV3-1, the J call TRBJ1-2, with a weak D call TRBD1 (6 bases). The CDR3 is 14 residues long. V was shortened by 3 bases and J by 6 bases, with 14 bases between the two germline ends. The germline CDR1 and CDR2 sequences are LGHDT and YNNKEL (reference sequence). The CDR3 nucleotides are TGTGCCAGCAGCCAGGACAGACCCTCTGATGGCTACACCTTC. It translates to CASSQDRPSDGYTF. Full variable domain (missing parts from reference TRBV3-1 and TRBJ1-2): DTAVSQTPKYLVTQMGNDKSIKCEQNLGHDTMYWYKQDSKKFLKIMFSYNNKELIINETVPNRFSPKSPDKAHLNLHINSLELGDSAVYFCASSQDRPSDGYTFGSGTRLTVV.

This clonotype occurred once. The DNA of the CDR3 is TGTGCCAGCAGTGAAGTCGGGGTTTACGAGACCCAGTACTTC. Its protein is CASSEVGVYETQYF. The chain uses TRBV25-1 and TRBJ2-5; tentative D call: TRBD2 (5 bases). This CDR3 is 14 amino acids long. Trimming cost V 2 bases and J 5 bases, with 12 bases left between them. The germline gives CDR1 MGHDK, CDR2 SYGVNS.

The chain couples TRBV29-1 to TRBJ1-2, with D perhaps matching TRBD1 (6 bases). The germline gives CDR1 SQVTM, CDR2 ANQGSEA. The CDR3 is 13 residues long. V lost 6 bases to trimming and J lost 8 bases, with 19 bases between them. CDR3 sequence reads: CSVQRGTGRGYTF. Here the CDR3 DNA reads TGCAGCGTCCAGAGGGGGACGGGACGGGGCTACACCTTC. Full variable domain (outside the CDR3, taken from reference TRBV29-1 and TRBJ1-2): SAVISQKPSRDICQRGTSLTIQCQVDSQVTMMFWYRQQPGQSLTLIATANQGSEATYESGFVIDKFPISRPNLTFSTLTVSNMSPEDSSIYLCSVQRGTGRGYTFGSGTRLTVV.

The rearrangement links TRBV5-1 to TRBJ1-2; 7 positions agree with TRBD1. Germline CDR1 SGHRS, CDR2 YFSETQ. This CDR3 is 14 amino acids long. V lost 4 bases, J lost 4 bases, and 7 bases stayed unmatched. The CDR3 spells CASSRLQGSYGYTF. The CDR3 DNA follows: TGCGCCAGCAGCCGTCTACAGGGGTCCTATGGCTACACCTTC.